These 3 T cell receptor beta chains originate from one sample sequenced in a study of blood T cells in healthy people across ages. A sample-barcoded 5' primer and a J-beta primer mix were used in a second PCR of about 7 to 11 cycles. TCRdb passed the 5' RACE reads through MiXCR, listing each CDR3 protein once. Altogether about 1.1 million distinct CDR3 sequences are present, 35% to 45% being singletons, with the ten largest covering 13%. The sample consisted of blood. The receptor set was obtained from a man between 18 and 35 years old in good health.

This clonotype was detected ten times or more. CDR3 nucleotide sequence: TGTGCCAGCAGCTTGTTGGGGGGGCTCGGCAATCAGCCCCAGCATTTT. Translation gives CASSLLGGLGNQPQHF. The chain employs TRBV5-5 and TRBJ1-5; D possibly corresponds to TRBD1 (6 bases). Trimming removed 1 base at V and 2 bases at J, with 13 bases between. The CDR3 extends over 16 amino acids. Germline CDR1 SGHKS, CDR2 YYEKEE (reference sequence).

This clonotype showed up just a few times. This chain joins TRBV5-5 and TRBJ1-1; 8 positions agree with TRBD1. Germline CDR1 SGHKS, CDR2 YYEKEE (reference sequence). V lost 1 base, J lost 9 bases, and 11 bases stayed unmatched. The CDR3 length is 15 residues. DNA of the CDR3: TGTGCCAGCAGCTTGACCCCGGACAGGGAAGGTAAAGCTTTCTTT. This gives the protein CASSLTPDREGKAFF.

This clonotype has a single count. Germline is not matched at one junction end, which may reflect a read error. V and J are TRBV12-3 or TRBV12-4 and TRBJ2-3, with D possibly being TRBD1 or TRBD2 (5 bases each). The CDR3 covers 15 residues. The CDR3 reads CACHGTGVSTDTEYF. For the CDR3, the DNA is TGTGCCTGCCATGGGACGGGTGTCAGCACAGATACGGAGTATTTT.